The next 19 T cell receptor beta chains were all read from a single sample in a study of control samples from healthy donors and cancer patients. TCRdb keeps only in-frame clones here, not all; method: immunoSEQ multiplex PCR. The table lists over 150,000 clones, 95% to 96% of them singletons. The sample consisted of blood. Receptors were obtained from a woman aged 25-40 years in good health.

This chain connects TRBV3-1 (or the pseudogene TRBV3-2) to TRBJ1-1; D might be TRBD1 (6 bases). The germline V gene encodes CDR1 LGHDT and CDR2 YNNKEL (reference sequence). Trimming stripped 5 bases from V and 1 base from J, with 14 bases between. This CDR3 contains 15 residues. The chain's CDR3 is CASSLTRQANTEAFF. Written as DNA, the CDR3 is TGTGCCAGCAGCTTAACGAGACAGGCGAACACTGAAGCTTTCTTT.

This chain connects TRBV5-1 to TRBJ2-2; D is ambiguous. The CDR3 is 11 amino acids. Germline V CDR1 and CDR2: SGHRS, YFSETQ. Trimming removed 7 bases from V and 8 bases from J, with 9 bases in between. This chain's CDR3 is CASSFSGELFF. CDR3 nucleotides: TGCGCCAGCTCTTTTTCAGGGGAGCTGTTTTTT.

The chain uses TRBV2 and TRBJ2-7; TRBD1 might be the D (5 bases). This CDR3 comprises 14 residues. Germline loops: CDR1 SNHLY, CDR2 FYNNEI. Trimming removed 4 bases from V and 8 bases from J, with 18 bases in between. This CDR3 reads CASSGQGPRMKQYF. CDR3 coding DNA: TGTGCCAGCAGTGGGCAGGGCCCTAGGATGAAGCAGTACTTC. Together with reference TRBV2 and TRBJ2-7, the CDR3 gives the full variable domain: EPEVTQTPSHQVTQMGQEVILRCVPISNHLYFYWYRQILGQKVEFLVSFYNNEISEKSEIFDDQFSVERPDGSNFTLKIRSTKLEDSAMYFCASSGQGPRMKQYFGPGTRLTVT.

The CDR3 is CSARGTYGYTF. CDR3 bases: TGCAGTGCTAGAGGCACCTATGGCTACACCTTC. The V and J genes are TRBV20-1 and TRBJ1-2; D unresolved. This CDR3 comprises 11 residues. The germline V and J ends were trimmed by 1 base and 4 bases, with 4 bases remaining between them. In germline, CDR1 is DFQATT, CDR2 SNEGSKA (reference sequence).

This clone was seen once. CDR3 region: CASPRGGLANYGYTF. As DNA, the CDR3 is TGTGCCAGCCCCCGGGGGGGATTAGCTAACTATGGCTACACCTTC. The V gene is TRBV6-5, the J gene TRBJ1-2; possible D gene TRBD1, 5 bases. V was shortened by 8 bases and J by 0 bases, with 16 bases between the two germline ends. The CDR3 consists of 15 residues. The germline V gene has CDR1 MNHEY and CDR2 SVGAGI.

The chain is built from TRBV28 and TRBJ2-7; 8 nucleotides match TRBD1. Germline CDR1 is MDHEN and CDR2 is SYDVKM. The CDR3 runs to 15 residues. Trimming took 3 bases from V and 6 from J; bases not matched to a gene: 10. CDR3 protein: CASSFGQGTSPEQYF. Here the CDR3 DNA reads TGTGCCAGCAGTTTCGGACAGGGCACTTCCCCCGAGCAGTACTTC.

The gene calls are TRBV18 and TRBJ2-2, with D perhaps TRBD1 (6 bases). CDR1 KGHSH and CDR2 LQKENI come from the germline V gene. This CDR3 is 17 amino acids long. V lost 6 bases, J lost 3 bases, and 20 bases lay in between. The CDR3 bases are TGTGCCAGCTCTAAAACCCGGGACAAGTCCGACACCGGGGAGCTGTTTTTT. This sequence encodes CASSKTRDKSDTGELFF.

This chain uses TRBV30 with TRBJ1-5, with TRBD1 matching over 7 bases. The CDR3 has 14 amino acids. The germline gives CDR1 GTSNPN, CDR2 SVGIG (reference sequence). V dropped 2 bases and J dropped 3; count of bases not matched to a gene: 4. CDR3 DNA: TGTGCCTGGAGTCCGGGACAGTACAATCAGCCCCAGCATTTT. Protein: CAWSPGQYNQPQHF.

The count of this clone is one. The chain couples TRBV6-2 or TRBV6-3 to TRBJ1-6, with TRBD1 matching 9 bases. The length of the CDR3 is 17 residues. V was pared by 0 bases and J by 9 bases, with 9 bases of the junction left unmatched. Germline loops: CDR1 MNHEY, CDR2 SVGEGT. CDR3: CASSYSIGTGNGSPLHF. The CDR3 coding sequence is TGTGCCAGCAGTTACTCTATTGGGACAGGGAACGGTTCACCCCTCCACTTT.

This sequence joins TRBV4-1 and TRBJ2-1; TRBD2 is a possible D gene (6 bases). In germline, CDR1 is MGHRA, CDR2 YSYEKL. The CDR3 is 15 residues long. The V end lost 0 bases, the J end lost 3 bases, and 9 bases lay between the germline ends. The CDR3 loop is CASSQEGRFYNEQFF. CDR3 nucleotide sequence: TGCGCCAGCAGCCAAGAAGGGAGGTTCTACAATGAGCAGTTCTTC.

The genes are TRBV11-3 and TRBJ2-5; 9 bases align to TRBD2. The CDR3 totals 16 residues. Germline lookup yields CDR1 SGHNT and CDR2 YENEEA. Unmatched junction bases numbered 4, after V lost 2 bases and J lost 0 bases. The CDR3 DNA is TGTGCCAGCAGCTTAACTCTAGCGGGGAACCAAGAGACCCAGTACTTC. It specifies CASSLTLAGNQETQYF.

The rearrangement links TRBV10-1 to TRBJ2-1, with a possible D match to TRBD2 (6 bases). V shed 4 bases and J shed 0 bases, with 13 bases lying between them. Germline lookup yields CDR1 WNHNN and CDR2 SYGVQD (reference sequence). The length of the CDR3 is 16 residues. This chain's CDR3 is CASSGSSESSYNEQFF. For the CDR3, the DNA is TGCGCCAGCAGTGGGTCTAGCGAGAGCTCCTACAATGAGCAGTTCTTC.

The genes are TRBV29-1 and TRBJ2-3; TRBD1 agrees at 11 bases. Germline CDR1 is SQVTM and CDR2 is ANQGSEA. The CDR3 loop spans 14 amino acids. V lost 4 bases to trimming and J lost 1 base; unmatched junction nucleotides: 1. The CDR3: CSVGTGGGTDTQYF. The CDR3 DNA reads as TGCAGCGTTGGGACAGGGGGCGGCACAGATACGCAGTATTTT.

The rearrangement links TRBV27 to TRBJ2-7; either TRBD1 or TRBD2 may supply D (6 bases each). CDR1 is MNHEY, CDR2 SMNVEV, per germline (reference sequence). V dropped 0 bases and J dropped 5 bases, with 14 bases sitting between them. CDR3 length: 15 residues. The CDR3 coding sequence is TGTGCCAGCAGTTTATCGTTCTTGGGGGGCGACGAGCAGTACTTC. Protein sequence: CASSLSFLGGDEQYF.

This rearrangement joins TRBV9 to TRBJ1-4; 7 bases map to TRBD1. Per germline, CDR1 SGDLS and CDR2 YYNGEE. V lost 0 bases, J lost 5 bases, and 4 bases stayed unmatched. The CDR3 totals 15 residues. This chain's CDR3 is CASSVGGTENEKLFF. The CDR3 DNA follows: TGTGCCAGCAGCGTAGGCGGGACAGAAAATGAAAAACTGTTTTTT. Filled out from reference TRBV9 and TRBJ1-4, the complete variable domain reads DSGVTQTPKHLITATGQRVTLRCSPRSGDLSVYWYQQSLDQGLQFLIQYYNGEERAKGNILERFSAQQFPDLHSELNLSSLELGDSALYFCASSVGGTENEKLFFGSGTQLSVL.

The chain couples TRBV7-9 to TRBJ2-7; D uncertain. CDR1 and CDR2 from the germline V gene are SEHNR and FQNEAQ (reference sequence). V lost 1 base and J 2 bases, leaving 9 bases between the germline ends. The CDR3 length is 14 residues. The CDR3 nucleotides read TGTGCCAGCAGCTTAGGCCCCAAAGCCTACGAGCAGTACTTC. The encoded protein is CASSLGPKAYEQYF.

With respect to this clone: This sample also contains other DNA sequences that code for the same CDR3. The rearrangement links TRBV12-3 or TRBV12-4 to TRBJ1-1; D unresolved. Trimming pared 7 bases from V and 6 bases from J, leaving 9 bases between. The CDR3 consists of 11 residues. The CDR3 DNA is TGTGCCAGCACCTCTAACCCTGAAGCTTTCTTT. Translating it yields CASTSNPEAFF.

The CDR3: CASSRGQHTDTQYF. CDR3 bases: TGTGCCAGCAGCCGGGGACAGCACACAGATACGCAGTATTTT. This rearrangement joins TRBV5-4 to TRBJ2-3; 7 positions match TRBD1. The CDR3 is 14 amino acids. J lost 2 bases, V lost 4 bases, and 4 bases had no gene match. CDR1 is SGHNT and CDR2 is YYREEE in the germline V gene (reference sequence).

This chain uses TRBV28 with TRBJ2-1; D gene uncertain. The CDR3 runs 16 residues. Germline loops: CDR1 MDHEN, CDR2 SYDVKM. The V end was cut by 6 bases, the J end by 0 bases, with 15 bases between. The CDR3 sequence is CASSPPLPSSYNEQFF. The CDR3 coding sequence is TGTGCCAGCAGCCCACCACTACCGAGCTCCTACAATGAGCAGTTCTTC.